This entry lists 25 T cell receptor beta chains sequenced from one sample in a study of T-cell reconstitution after alpha-beta-depleted transplantation in children. As it was prepared, the TCRbeta library received unique molecular identifiers. TCRdb re-derived calls from the PCR reads in MiXCR, one entry per CDR3 protein. The sample shows 210,000 or so distinct CDR3 sequences, about 9.2% of them seen only once. The specimen comprised PBMCs from the stem cell graft donor, sampled from the stem cell graft. These TCRs come from a human donor who donated a stem cell graft to a child with acute lymphoblastic leukemia.

This clonotype has more than one count but fewer than ten. This chain links TRBV20-1 with TRBJ1-5; D uncertain. The CDR3 runs 12 residues. The V end was cut by 3 bases, the J end by 4 bases, with 7 bases between. Germline CDR1 is DFQATT and CDR2 is SNEGSKA (reference sequence). CDR3 nucleotide sequence: TGCAGTGCTAGGGCCTTAAATCAGCCCCAGCATTTT. This sequence encodes CSARALNQPQHF.

This clonotype was seen at least ten times. V and J are TRBV18 and TRBJ1-5; no firm D call. V lost 1 base and J lost 1, with 2 bases in between. The CDR3 spans 13 residues. Germline V gene sequence: CDR1 KGHSH, CDR2 LQKENI. The CDR3 DNA sequence: TGTGCCAGCTCACCACTAAGCAATCAGCCCCAGCATTTT. It encodes CASSPLSNQPQHF.

V and J are TRBV27 and TRBJ2-3; 7 nucleotides agree with TRBD1. The germline V gene encodes CDR1 MNHEY and CDR2 SMNVEV (reference sequence). Trimming removed 5 bases from V and 1 base from J; junction bases left unmatched: 6. CDR3 size: 15 residues. CDR3 bases: TGTGCCAGCAGTCCCCGGGACAGTCGCACAGATACGCAGTATTTT. Its translation is CASSPRDSRTDTQYF.

The chain combines TRBV20-1 with TRBJ1-4; TRBD1 matches 8 bases. CDR1 and CDR2 (germline): DFQATT, SNEGSKA (reference sequence). This CDR3 has 12 residues. The junction had 6 bases not matched to a gene; V was cut back by 4 bases and J by 11 bases. Written as DNA, the CDR3 is TGCAGTGCTATCGACAGGGGCGGGAAACTGTTTTTT. Translation: CSAIDRGGKLFF.

The V call is TRBV5-4, the J call TRBJ1-5; D is uncertain. The germline gives CDR1 SGHNT, CDR2 YYREEE (reference sequence). V lost 7 bases, J lost 0 bases, and 20 bases lay in between. The CDR3 is made up of 17 amino acids. For the CDR3, the DNA is TGTGCCAGCCCCGTCTCACCGTCCGTCGGTAGCAATCAGCCCCAGCATTTT. Translating it yields CASPVSPSVGSNQPQHF.

This clonotype was seen a handful of times. The CDR3 DNA reads as TGCGCCAGCAGCACTTGGACAGACATCCAAGAGACCCAGTACTTC. The encoded protein is CASSTWTDIQETQYF. The chain links TRBV5-1 to TRBJ2-5, with a possible D match to TRBD1 (6 bases). The CDR3 is 15 amino acids. Per germline, CDR1 SGHRS and CDR2 YFSETQ. Deletions cut 4 bases from V and 1 base from J, with 14 bases between.

This clonotype has at least ten counts. The chain is built from TRBV12-3 or TRBV12-4 and TRBJ1-2, with 9 bases matching TRBD1. Trimming at V came to 6 bases and at J to 2 bases, leaving 4 bases not matched to a gene. This CDR3 has 14 residues. This CDR3 reads CASRRDRENYGYTF. The CDR3 region has the DNA TGTGCCAGCAGGCGGGACAGGGAGAACTATGGCTACACCTTC.

The table lists this clonotype with many counts. V gene TRBV2 combines with J gene TRBJ1-1, with D unresolved. The CDR3 consists of 12 residues. The V gene's germline CDR1 is SNHLY and CDR2 FYNNEI. Trimming cost V 2 bases and J 1 base, with 2 bases left between them. The CDR3 region is CASSEWNTEAFF. The CDR3 region has the DNA TGTGCCAGCAGTGAATGGAACACTGAAGCTTTCTTT.

The rearrangement joins TRBV6-5 to TRBJ1-2, with 7 bases that match TRBD1. Per germline, CDR1 MNHEY and CDR2 SVGAGI. V shed 2 bases, J shed 6 bases, and the junction held 9 bases outside the gene matches. This CDR3 is 15 amino acids long. For the CDR3, the DNA is TGTGCCAGCAGTTACCATGAAAAGGGGGCGGATGGCTACACCTTC. Amino acid sequence: CASSYHEKGADGYTF.

Only a few counts were recorded for this clonotype. The V call is TRBV12-3 or TRBV12-4, the J call TRBJ1-5, with TRBD1 as a possible D gene (5 bases). Trimming left V 6 bases short and J 6 bases short, with 12 bases between. There are 13 residues in the CDR3. The CDR3 spells CASRPNQGQPQHF. Here the CDR3 DNA reads TGTGCCAGCAGGCCAAATCAGGGTCAGCCCCAGCATTTT.

The chain links TRBV13 to TRBJ1-1; D is uncertain. V lost 4 bases, J lost 8 bases, and 8 bases lay in between. Germline values: CDR1 PRHDT, CDR2 FYEKMQ (reference sequence). The CDR3 sequence is 11 residues long. This CDR3 is CASSSLVEAFF. CDR3 DNA: TGTGCCAGCAGCTCCCTCGTCGAAGCTTTCTTT.

The V call is TRBV5-1, the J call TRBJ2-5, with D possibly called TRBD1 or TRBD2 (5 bases each). Germline loops: CDR1 SGHRS, CDR2 YFSETQ. This CDR3 comprises 15 residues. V lost 0 bases, J lost 5 bases, and 14 bases lay in between. The CDR3 reads CASSLEGRPLETQYF. For the CDR3, the DNA is TGCGCCAGCAGCTTGGAGGGACGTCCTCTGGAGACCCAGTACTTC.

The sample holds a few counts of this clonotype. The V and J genes are TRBV5-5 and TRBJ1-3, with unresolved D. There are 14 residues in the CDR3. Germline lookup yields CDR1 SGHKS and CDR2 YYEKEE (reference sequence). Trimming removed 4 bases from V and 7 bases from J, with 15 bases in between. The CDR3 region is CASSLTDLGNTIYF. CDR3 in DNA: TGTGCCAGCAGCCTAACAGACCTGGGGAACACCATATATTTT.

This clonotype was found many times. This chain links TRBV7-2 with TRBJ1-4, with D perhaps matching TRBD1 (5 bases). CDR3 size: 14 residues. Trimming removed 8 bases from V and 0 bases from J, with 10 bases in between. Germline V gene lookup returns CDR1 SGHTA and CDR2 FQGNSA. This CDR3 reads CASSRGATNEKLFF. DNA for the CDR3: TGTGCCAGCTCGAGGGGAGCAACTAATGAAAAACTGTTTTTT.

Ten or more counts support this clonotype. The chain links TRBV29-1 to TRBJ2-4; TRBD2 matches 7 bases. Germline V gene sequence: CDR1 SQVTM, CDR2 ANQGSEA. Germline trimming cut 4 bases from V and 2 bases from J; bases unmatched to any gene: 8. The CDR3 spans 15 residues. The CDR3: CSVGTAGVSKNIQYF. CDR3 in DNA: TGCAGCGTTGGAACTGCGGGGGTTTCCAAAAACATTCAGTACTTC.

This clonotype was observed a few times. The V gene is TRBV20-1, the J gene TRBJ2-3; D ambiguous. Germline-derived CDR1 and CDR2 are DFQATT and SNEGSKA (reference sequence). This CDR3 is built from 14 residues. V was shortened by 5 bases and J by 4 bases, with 16 bases between the two germline ends. The CDR3: CSAPNVFTADTQYF. CDR3 DNA sequence: TGCAGTGCTCCAAACGTTTTTACCGCAGATACGCAGTATTTT.

This clonotype was counted at least ten times. V and J are TRBV2 and TRBJ1-4, with TRBD1 identical over 9 bases. The CDR3 has 15 residues. Germline CDR1 SNHLY, CDR2 FYNNEI. The V and J ends lost 6 bases and 8 bases, in that order; junction bases with no gene match: 10. CDR3: CASRSHDRGFEKLFF. CDR3 DNA: TGTGCCAGCAGAAGCCATGACAGGGGGTTCGAAAAACTGTTTTTT.

This clonotype was observed at least ten times. The rearrangement links TRBV20-1 to TRBJ1-3, with a tentative D call TRBD1 (5 bases). Trimming left V 3 bases short and J 2 bases short, with 11 bases between. The germline V gene has CDR1 DFQATT and CDR2 SNEGSKA (reference sequence). The CDR3 is 14 amino acids. This CDR3 reads CSARAQGTGNTIYF. For the CDR3, the DNA is TGCAGTGCTAGGGCCCAGGGAACTGGAAACACCATATATTTT.

The chain carries TRBV4-3 and TRBJ1-4; 11 bases map to TRBD1. V shed 4 bases and J 7 bases; nucleotides not matched to a gene: 2. The germline V gene encodes CDR1 LGHNA and CDR2 YSLEER. CDR3 size: 14 residues. For the CDR3, the DNA is TGCGCCAGCAGCCCAGGACAGGGGGCTGAAAAACTGTTTTTT. Translating gives CASSPGQGAEKLFF.

This clonotype appeared many times. The V and J genes are TRBV20-1 and TRBJ2-3; D tentatively fits TRBD1 or TRBD2 (5 bases each). This CDR3 is 15 amino acids long. The V gene lost 0 bases and the J gene lost 1 base, with 11 bases spanning the gap. The germline CDR1 and CDR2 sequences are DFQATT and SNEGSKA (reference sequence). CDR3 bases: TGCAGTGCTAGAGATTTTTTGGGGGGCACAGATACGCAGTATTTT. Amino acids: CSARDFLGGTDTQYF.

J is TRBJ1-2 and V is TRBV11-2, with D uncertain. V was shortened by 5 bases and J by 4 bases, with 14 bases between the two germline ends. The CDR3 runs to 14 residues. The V gene's germline CDR1 is SGHAT and CDR2 FQNNGV. The CDR3 nucleotides are TGTGCCAGCAGCACCCAAACCGCCGGCTATGGCTACACCTTC. Encoded protein: CASSTQTAGYGYTF.

The sample holds a few counts of this clonotype. The V gene is TRBV2, the J gene TRBJ1-2, with a tentative D call TRBD1 (5 bases). The CDR3 runs 13 residues. Per germline, CDR1 SNHLY and CDR2 FYNNEI. V was trimmed by 7 bases and J by 2 bases, leaving 11 bases between them. The CDR3 sequence: CASTGTANYGYTF. Written as DNA, the CDR3 is TGTGCCAGCACGGGGACGGCGAACTATGGCTACACCTTC.

The table lists this clonotype with a few counts. The CDR3 spells CASSFAGPRETQYF. Here the CDR3 DNA reads TGTGCCAGCAGTTTTGCAGGGCCCAGAGAGACCCAGTACTTC. V usage is TRBV12-3 or TRBV12-4 and J usage is TRBJ2-5; perhaps TRBD1 as D (5 bases). The V gene lost 3 bases and the J gene lost 4 bases, with 12 bases spanning the gap. The length of the CDR3 is 14 residues.

This clonotype was seen at least ten times. The V call is TRBV20-1, the J call TRBJ2-1, with D unresolved. V was shortened by 3 bases and J by 1 base, with 4 bases between the two germline ends. Germline CDR1 is DFQATT and CDR2 is SNEGSKA (reference sequence). CDR3 length equals 12 residues. The CDR3 loop is CSASGSYNEQFF. The CDR3 bases are TGCAGTGCTAGTGGGTCCTACAATGAGCAGTTCTTC.

This clonotype was observed at least ten times. The chain is built from TRBV18 and TRBJ2-7, with 9 nucleotides matching TRBD1. Losses at the gene ends were 3 bases for V and 7 bases for J; bases not matched to a gene: 13. The CDR3 totals 16 residues. Germline CDR1 is KGHSH and CDR2 is LQKENI. The CDR3 is CASSPYRDRVTEEQYF. The CDR3 DNA reads TGTGCCAGCTCACCTTACCGGGACAGGGTCACTGAGGAGCAGTACTTC.